Below are 10 T cell receptor beta chains sequenced from a single sample in a study of shared clonotypes between healthy human individuals. TCRdb keeps only in-frame clones here, not all; method: immunoSEQ multiplex PCR. The sample includes approximately 980,000 clones, approximately 80% of them seen just once. The sequencing input was memory CD4+ T cells sorted from blood. The sample's subset: CD45RA-negative fraction. The origin of the receptors is a man younger than 35 in good health.

As regards this clone: Other DNA sequences in the same sample also yield this CDR3. The chain combines TRBV19 with TRBJ2-3; D uncertain. Trimming removed 2 bases at V and 5 bases at J, with 8 bases between. Germline lookup yields CDR1 LNHDA and CDR2 SQIVND (reference sequence). This CDR3 has 13 residues. This chain's CDR3 is CASSITPGDTQYF. CDR3 nucleotides: TGTGCCAGTAGTATAACCCCGGGAGATACGCAGTATTTT.

The chain links TRBV10-2 to TRBJ2-5; 9 bases align to TRBD2. Germline trimming cut 6 bases from V and 4 bases from J; bases unmatched to any gene: 3. The CDR3 spans 13 residues. Germline V gives CDR1 WSHSY, CDR2 SAAADI. The CDR3 DNA follows: TGCGCCAGCAGGGGACTAGCTCTAGAGACCCAGTACTTC. This gives the protein CASRGLALETQYF.

The table lists this clone with a count of one. At the DNA level, this CDR3 is encoded by other sequences in the same sample as well. The rearrangement links TRBV19 to TRBJ1-1, with D unresolved. The CDR3 is 15 residues long. Trimming removed 0 bases at V and 0 bases at J, with 8 bases between. The germline CDR1 and CDR2 sequences are LNHDA and SQIVND (reference sequence). CDR3 region: CASSIEAAMNTEAFF. The CDR3 DNA reads as TGTGCCAGTAGTATAGAGGCGGCTATGAACACTGAAGCTTTCTTT. The complete variable domain, with remaining parts taken from reference TRBV19 and TRBJ1-1, reads DGGITQSPKYLFRKEGQNVTLSCEQNLNHDAMYWYRQDPGQGLRLIYYSQIVNDFQKGDIAEGYSVSREKKESFPLTVTSAQKNPTAFYLCASSIEAAMNTEAFFGQGTRLTVV.

In regard to this clone: Mismatch with germline at one junction end may stem from a read error. This chain joins TRBV7-7 and TRBJ2-2; 7 bases align to TRBD2. The CDR3 has 14 amino acids. CDR1 and CDR2 (germline): SSHAT, FNYEAQ (reference sequence). This CDR3 is CASSSATGGGELFF. The CDR3 nucleotides read TGTGCTAGCAGCTCGGCCACGGGGGGCGGGGAGCTGTTTTTT.

This chain connects TRBV7-3 to TRBJ2-1; TRBD1 or TRBD2 may be the D gene (5 bases each). The germline gives CDR1 SGHTA, CDR2 FQGTGA. CDR3 length: 15 amino acids. Between the trimmed V and J ends, which lost 5 bases and 4 bases, there was a span of 15 bases. CDR3 region: CASSLRGSNYNEQFF. CDR3 in DNA: TGTGCCAGCAGCCTCCGGGGCTCCAATTACAATGAGCAGTTCTTC.

The chain couples TRBV19 to TRBJ1-6; possible D gene TRBD1, 5 bases. V lost 3 bases and J lost 7, with 10 bases in between. The CDR3 has 14 amino acids. Germline V CDR1 and CDR2: LNHDA, SQIVND (reference sequence). This CDR3 reads CASSISQANSPLHF. CDR3 coding DNA: TGTGCCAGTAGTATCTCACAGGCCAATTCACCCCTCCACTTT.

The chain carries TRBV2 and TRBJ2-3; possibly TRBD1 for D (6 bases). Trimming cost V 9 bases and J 4 bases, with 14 bases left between them. There are 13 residues in the CDR3. Looked up from germline, CDR1 is SNHLY and CDR2 is FYNNEI. The CDR3 DNA follows: TGTGCCAGGTCGACAGGTAGCGCAGATACGCAGTATTTT. Its protein product is CARSTGSADTQYF. The complete variable domain, with remaining parts taken from reference TRBV2 and TRBJ2-3, reads EPEVTQTPSHQVTQMGQEVILRCVPISNHLYFYWYRQILGQKVEFLVSFYNNEISEKSEIFDDQFSVERPDGSNFTLKIRSTKLEDSAMYFCARSTGSADTQYFGPGTRLTVL.

Regarding this clone: This CDR3 is also generated by other DNA sequences in the sample. The gene calls are TRBV20-1 and TRBJ2-7; D unclear. This CDR3 is 10 amino acids long. V lost 6 bases to trimming and J lost 7 bases, with 10 bases between them. From germline, CDR1 is DFQATT and CDR2 SNEGSKA (reference sequence). CDR3 amino acids: CSARMGEQYF. CDR3 DNA: TGCAGTGCGAGGATGGGGGAGCAGTACTTC.

This rearrangement joins TRBV5-1 to TRBJ2-7, with D possibly matching TRBD2 (5 bases). CDR1 SGHRS and CDR2 YFSETQ come from the germline V gene. The CDR3 runs 14 residues. Trimming took off 1 base at V and 0 bases at J, with 8 bases between the two ends. In DNA form, the CDR3 reads TGCGCCAGCAGCTTGCCTAGCTCCTCCTACGAGCAGTACTTC. Translating it yields CASSLPSSSYEQYF.

The gene calls are TRBV18 and TRBJ2-3; 12 positions match TRBD2. The trim removed 0 bases at V and 0 bases at J, leaving 4 bases unmatched. The germline V gene encodes CDR1 KGHSH and CDR2 LQKENI. The CDR3 consists of 18 residues. The CDR3 DNA sequence: TGTGCCAGCTCACCACCGACTAGCGGGGGCCTAAGCACAGATACGCAGTATTTT. This gives the protein CASSPPTSGGLSTDTQYF.